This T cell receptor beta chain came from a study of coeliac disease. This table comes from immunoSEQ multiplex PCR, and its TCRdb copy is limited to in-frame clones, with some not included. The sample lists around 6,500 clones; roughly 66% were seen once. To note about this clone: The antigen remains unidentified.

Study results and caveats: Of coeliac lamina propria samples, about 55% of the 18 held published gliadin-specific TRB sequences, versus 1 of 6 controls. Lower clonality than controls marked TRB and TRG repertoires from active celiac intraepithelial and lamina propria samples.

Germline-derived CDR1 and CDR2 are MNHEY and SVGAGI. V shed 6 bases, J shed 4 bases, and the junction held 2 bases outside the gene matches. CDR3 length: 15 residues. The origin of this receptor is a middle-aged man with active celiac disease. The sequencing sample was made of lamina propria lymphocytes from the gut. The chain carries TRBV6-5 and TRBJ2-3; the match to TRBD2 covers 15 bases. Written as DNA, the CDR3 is TGTGCCAGCAGGGGACTAGCGGGGGGAGCAGATACGCAGTATTTT. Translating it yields CASRGLAGGADTQYF.